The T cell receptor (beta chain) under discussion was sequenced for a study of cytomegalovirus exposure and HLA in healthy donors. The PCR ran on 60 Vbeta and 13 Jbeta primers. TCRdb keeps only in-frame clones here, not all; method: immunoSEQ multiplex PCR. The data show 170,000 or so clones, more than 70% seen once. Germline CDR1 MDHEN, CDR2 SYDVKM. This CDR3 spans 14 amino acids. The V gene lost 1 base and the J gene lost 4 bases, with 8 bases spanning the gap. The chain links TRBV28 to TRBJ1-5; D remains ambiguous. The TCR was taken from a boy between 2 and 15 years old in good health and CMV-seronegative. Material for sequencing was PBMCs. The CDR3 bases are TGTGCCAGCAGTTTATCGCAGATTAATCAGCCCCAGCATTTT. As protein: CASSLSQINQPQHF.